This TCR beta chain was identified during a study of cytomegalovirus exposure and HLA in healthy donors. Trimming took off 5 bases at V and 3 bases at J, with 14 bases between the two ends. Germline values: CDR1 LNHDA, CDR2 SQIVND (reference sequence). The CDR3 spans 14 residues. The study ran its PCR with 60 Vbeta and 13 Jbeta primers. Method: immunoSEQ multiplex PCR; TCRdb's copy keeps in-frame clones and lacks some. The table gives roughly 78,000 clones; the top ten clones make up 4% to 5.5% of it. The source is a man aged 35-49 years in good health and CMV-seronegative. Specimen: PBMCs. The chain couples TRBV19 to TRBJ2-7; D possibly corresponds to TRBD1 (6 bases). CDR3 nucleotide sequence: TGTGCCAGTAGTGTCCCCGGGACAAACTACGAGCAGTACTTC. This translates into CASSVPGTNYEQYF.